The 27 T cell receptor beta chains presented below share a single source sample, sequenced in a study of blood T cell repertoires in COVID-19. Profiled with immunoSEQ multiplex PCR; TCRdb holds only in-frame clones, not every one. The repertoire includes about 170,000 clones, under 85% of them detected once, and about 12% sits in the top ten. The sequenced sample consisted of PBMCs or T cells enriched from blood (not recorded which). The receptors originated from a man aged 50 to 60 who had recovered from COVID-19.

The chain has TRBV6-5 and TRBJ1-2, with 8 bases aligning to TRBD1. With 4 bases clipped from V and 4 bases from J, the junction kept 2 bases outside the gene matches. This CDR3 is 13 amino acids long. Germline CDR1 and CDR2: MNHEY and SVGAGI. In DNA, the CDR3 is TGTGCCAGCAGTTCAGGGGGCGGCTATGGCTACACCTTC. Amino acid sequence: CASSSGGGYGYTF.

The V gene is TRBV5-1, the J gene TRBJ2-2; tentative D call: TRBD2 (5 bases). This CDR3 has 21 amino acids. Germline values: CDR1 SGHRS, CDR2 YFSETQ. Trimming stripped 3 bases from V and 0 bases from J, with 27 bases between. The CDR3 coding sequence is TGCGCCAGCAGCTGGCGTCCGGGAAATCATAACACCGGTTCGAACACCGGGGAGCTGTTTTTT. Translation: CASSWRPGNHNTGSNTGELFF.

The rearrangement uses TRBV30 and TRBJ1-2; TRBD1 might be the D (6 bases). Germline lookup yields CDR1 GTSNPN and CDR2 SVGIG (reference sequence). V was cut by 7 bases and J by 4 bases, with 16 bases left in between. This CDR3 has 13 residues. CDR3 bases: TGTGCCTTTAGGGGGGGCCGCGGCTATGGCTACACCTTC. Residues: CAFRGGRGYGYTF.

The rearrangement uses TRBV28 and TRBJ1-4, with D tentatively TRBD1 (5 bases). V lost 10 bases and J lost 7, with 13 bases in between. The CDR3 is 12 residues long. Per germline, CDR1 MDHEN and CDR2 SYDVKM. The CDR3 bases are TGTGCCACCGGAGGGACCCGTGAAAAACTGTTTTTT. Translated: CATGGTREKLFF.

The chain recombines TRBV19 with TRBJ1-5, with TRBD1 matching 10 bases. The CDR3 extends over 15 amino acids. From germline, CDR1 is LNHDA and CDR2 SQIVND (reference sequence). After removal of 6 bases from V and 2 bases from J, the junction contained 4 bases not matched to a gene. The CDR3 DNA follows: TGTGCCAGTAGGAGGACAGGGGGGGGCAATCAGCCCCAGCATTTT. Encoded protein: CASRRTGGGNQPQHF.

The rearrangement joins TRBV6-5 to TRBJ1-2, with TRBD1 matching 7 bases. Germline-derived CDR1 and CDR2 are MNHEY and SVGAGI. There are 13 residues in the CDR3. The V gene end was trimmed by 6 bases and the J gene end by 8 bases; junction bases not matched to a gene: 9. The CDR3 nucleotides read TGTGCCAGCAGAACAGGGGACATCGGAGGCTACACCTTC. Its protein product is CASRTGDIGGYTF.

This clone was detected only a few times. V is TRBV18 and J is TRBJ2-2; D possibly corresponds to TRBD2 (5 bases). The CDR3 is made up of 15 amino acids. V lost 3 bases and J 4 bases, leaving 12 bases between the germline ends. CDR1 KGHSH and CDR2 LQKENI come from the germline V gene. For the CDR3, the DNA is TGTGCCAGCTCACCTTCCGGGGTGGTCACCGGGGAGCTGTTTTTT. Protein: CASSPSGVVTGELFF.

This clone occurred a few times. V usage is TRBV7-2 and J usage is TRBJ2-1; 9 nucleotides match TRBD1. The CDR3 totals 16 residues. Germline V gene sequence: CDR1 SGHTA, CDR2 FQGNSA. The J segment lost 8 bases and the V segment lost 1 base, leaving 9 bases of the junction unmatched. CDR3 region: CASSLGRDRVFDEQFF. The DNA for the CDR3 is TGTGCCAGCAGCTTAGGTAGGGACAGGGTATTCGATGAGCAGTTCTTC.

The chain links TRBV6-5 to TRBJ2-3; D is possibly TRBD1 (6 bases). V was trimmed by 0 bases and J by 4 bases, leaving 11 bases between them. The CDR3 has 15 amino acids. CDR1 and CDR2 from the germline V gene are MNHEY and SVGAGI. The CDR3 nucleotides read TGTGCCAGCAGTTACTCGGGACAAACGGCAGATACGCAGTATTTT. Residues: CASSYSGQTADTQYF.

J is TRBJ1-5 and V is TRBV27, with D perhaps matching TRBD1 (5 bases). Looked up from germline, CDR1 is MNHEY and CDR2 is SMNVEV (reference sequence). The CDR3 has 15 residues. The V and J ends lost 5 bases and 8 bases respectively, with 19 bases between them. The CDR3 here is CASSPLRGWLEPQHF. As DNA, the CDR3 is TGTGCCAGCAGTCCACTACGGGGGTGGCTGGAGCCCCAGCATTTT.

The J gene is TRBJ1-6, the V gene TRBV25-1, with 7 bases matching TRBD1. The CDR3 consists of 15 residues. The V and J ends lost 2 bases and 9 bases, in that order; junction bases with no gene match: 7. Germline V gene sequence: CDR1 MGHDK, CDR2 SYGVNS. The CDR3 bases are TGTGCCAGCAGTGAACTGACAGGGTGGGGTTCACCCCTCCACTTT. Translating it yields CASSELTGWGSPLHF. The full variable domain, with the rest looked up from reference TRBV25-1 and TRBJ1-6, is EADIYQTPRYLVIGTGKKITLECSQTMGHDKMYWYQQDPGMELHLIHYSYGVNSTEKGDLSSESTVSRIRTEHFPLTLESARPSHTSQYLCASSELTGWGSPLHFGNGTRLTVT.

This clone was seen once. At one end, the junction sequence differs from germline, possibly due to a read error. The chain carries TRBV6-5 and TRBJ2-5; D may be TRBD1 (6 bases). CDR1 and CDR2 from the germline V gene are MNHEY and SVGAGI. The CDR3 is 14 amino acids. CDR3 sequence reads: CASSDSLGGETQYF. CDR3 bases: TGTGCCAGCAGTGACTCACTAGGGGGTGAGACCCAGTACTTC.

CDR3 nucleotide sequence: TGCAGCGTCACTAGCGGGGGGACGAACACCGGGGAGCTGTTTTTT. Amino acids: CSVTSGGTNTGELFF. The rearrangement links TRBV29-1 to TRBJ2-2; 12 bases align to TRBD2. This CDR3 spans 15 amino acids. CDR1 and CDR2 from the germline V gene are SQVTM and ANQGSEA. J was trimmed by 0 bases and V by 6 bases; bases with no gene match: 2.

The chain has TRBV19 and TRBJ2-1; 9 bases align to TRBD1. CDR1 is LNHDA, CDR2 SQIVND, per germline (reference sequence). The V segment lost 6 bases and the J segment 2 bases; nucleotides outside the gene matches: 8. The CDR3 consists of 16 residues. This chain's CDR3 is CASSPGTGWTYNEQFF. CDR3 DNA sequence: TGTGCCAGTAGCCCCGGGACAGGGTGGACCTACAATGAGCAGTTCTTC.

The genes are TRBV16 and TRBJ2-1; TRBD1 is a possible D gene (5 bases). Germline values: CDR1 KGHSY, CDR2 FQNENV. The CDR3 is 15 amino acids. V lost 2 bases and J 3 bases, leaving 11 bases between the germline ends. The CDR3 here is CASSQRGRFYNEQFF. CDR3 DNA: TGTGCCAGCAGCCAAAGGGGAAGGTTCTACAATGAGCAGTTCTTC. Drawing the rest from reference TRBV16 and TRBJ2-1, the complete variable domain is GEEVAQTPKHLVRGEGQKAKLYCAPIKGHSYVFWYQQVLKNEFKFLISFQNENVFDETGMPKERFSAKCLPNSPCSLEIQATKLEDSAVYFCASSQRGRFYNEQFFGPGTRLTVL.

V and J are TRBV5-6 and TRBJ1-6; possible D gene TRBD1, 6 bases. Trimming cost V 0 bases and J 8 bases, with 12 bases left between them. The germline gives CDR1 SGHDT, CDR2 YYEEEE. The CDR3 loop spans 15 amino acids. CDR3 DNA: TGTGCCAGCAGCTTGGCCAGGGGTTACGATTCACCCCTCCACTTT. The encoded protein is CASSLARGYDSPLHF.

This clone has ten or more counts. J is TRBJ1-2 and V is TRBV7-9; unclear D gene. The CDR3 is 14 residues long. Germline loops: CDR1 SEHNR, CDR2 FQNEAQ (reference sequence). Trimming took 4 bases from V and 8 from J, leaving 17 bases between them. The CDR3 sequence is CASSSRVLSRGYTF. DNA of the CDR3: TGTGCCAGCAGCTCGAGGGTCCTTTCTCGGGGCTACACCTTC. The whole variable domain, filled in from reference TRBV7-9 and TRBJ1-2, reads DTGVSQNPRHKITKRGQNVTFRCDPISEHNRLYWYRQTLGQGPEFLTYFQNEAQLEKSRLLSDRFSAERPKGSFSTLEIQRTEQGDSAMYLCASSSRVLSRGYTFGSGTRLTVV.

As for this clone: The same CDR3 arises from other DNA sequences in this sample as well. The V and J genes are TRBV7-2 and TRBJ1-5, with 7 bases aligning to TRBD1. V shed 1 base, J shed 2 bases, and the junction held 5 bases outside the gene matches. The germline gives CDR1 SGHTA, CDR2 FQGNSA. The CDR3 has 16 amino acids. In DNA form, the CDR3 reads TGTGCCAGCAGCTTAGTAGCAGGGGGTGGCAATCAGCCCCAGCATTTT. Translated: CASSLVAGGGNQPQHF.

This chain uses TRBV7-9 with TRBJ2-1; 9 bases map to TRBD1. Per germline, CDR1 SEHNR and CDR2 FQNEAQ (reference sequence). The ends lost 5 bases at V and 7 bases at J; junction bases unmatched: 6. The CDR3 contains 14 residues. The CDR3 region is CASSLLQGANEQFF. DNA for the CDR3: TGTGCCAGCAGCCTCTTACAGGGGGCTAATGAGCAGTTCTTC.

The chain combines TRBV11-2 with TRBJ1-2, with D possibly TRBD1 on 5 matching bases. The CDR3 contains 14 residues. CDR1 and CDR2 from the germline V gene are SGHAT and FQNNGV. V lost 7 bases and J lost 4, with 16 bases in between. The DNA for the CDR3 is TGTGCCAGCACTCAAACTCGGGGGGGCTATGGCTACACCTTC. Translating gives CASTQTRGGYGYTF. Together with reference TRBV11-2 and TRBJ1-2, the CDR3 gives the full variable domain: EAGVAQSPRYKIIEKRQSVAFWCNPISGHATLYWYQQILGQGPKLLIQFQNNGVVDDSQLPKDRFSAERLKGVDSTLKIQPAKLEDSAVYLCASTQTRGGYGYTFGSGTRLTVV.

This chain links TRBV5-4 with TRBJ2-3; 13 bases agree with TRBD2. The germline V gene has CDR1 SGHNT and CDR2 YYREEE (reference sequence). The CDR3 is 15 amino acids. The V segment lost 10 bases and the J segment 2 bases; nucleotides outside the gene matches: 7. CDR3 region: CAFITSGGVTDTQYF. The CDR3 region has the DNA TGTGCCTTCATAACTAGCGGGGGGGTCACAGATACGCAGTATTTT.

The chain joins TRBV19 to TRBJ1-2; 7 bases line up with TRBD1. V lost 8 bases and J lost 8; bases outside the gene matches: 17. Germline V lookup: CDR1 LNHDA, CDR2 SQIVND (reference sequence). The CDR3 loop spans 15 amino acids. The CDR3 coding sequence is TGTGCCAGTCGCCAGCCCGAAGACAGGGCTAGAGGCTACACCTTC. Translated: CASRQPEDRARGYTF. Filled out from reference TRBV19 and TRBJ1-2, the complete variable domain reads DGGITQSPKYLFRKEGQNVTLSCEQNLNHDAMYWYRQDPGQGLRLIYYSQIVNDFQKGDIAEGYSVSREKKESFPLTVTSAQKNPTAFYLCASRQPEDRARGYTFGSGTRLTVV.

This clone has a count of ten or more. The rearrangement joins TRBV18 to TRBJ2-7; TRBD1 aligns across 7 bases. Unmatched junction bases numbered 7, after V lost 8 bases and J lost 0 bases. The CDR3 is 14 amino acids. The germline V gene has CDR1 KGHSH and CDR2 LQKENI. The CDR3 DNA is TGTGCCAGCCGAGAGACAGGGAGCTCCTACGAGCAGTACTTC. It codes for CASRETGSSYEQYF. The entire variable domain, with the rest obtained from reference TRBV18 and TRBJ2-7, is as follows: NAGVMQNPRHLVRRRGQEARLRCSPMKGHSHVYWYRQLPEEGLKFMVYLQKENIIDESGMPKERFSAEFPKEGPSILRIQQVVRGDSAAYFCASRETGSSYEQYFGPGTRLTVT.

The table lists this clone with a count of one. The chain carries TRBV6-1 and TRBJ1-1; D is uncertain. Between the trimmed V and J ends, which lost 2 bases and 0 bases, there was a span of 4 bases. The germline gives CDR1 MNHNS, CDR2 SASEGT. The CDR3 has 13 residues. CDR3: CASSEYLNTEAFF. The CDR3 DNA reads TGTGCCAGCAGTGAATACTTGAACACTGAAGCTTTCTTT.

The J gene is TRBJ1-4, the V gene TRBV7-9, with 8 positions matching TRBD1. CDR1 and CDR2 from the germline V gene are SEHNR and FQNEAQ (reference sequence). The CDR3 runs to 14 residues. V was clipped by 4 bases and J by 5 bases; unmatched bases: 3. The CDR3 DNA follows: TGTGCCAGCAGCTCAGGACAGGGAAATGAAAAACTGTTTTTT. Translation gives CASSSGQGNEKLFF. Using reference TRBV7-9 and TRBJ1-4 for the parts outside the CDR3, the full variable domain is DTGVSQNPRHKITKRGQNVTFRCDPISEHNRLYWYRQTLGQGPEFLTYFQNEAQLEKSRLLSDRFSAERPKGSFSTLEIQRTEQGDSAMYLCASSSGQGNEKLFFGSGTQLSVL.

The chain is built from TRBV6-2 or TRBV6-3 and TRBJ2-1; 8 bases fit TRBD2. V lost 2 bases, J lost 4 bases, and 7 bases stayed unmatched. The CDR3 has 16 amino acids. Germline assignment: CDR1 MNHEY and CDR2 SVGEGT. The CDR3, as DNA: TGTGCCAGCAGTTACGGGGCTAGCGGGCTTTACAATGAGCAGTTCTTC. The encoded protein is CASSYGASGLYNEQFF.

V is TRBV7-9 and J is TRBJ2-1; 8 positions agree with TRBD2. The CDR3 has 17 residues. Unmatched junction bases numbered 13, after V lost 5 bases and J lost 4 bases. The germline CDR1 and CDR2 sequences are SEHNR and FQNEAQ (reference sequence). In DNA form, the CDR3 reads TGTGCCAGCAGCCCGGCGAGTGCGGGGGGTTATTACAATGAGCAGTTCTTC. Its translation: CASSPASAGGYYNEQFF.